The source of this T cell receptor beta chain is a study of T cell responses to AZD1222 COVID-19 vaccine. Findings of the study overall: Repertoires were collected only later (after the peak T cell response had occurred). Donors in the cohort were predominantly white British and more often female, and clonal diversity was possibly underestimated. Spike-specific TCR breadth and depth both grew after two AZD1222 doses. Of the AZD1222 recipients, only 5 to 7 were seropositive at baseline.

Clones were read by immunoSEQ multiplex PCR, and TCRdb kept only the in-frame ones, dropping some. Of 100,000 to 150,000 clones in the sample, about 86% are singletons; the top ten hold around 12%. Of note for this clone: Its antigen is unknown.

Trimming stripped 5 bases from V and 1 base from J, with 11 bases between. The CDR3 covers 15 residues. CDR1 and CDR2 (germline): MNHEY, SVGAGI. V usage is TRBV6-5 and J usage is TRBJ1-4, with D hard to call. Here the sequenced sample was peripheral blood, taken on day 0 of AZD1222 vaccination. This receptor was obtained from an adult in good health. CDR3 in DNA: TGTGCCAGCAGTCTCGAGACGCGAACTAATGAAAAACTGTTTTTT. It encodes CASSLETRTNEKLFF.